This T cell receptor (beta chain) stems from a study of T cells after yellow fever vaccination. This clonotype was seen many times. This CDR3 has 14 amino acids. CDR1 SEHNR and CDR2 FQNEAQ come from the germline V gene (reference sequence). Trimming at V came to 8 bases and at J to 0 bases, leaving 2 bases not matched to a gene. The TCR cDNA carried a universal primer site and UMIs from 5'RACE template switching. Each CDR3 protein gets one entry after TCRdb re-called the 5' RACE reads with MiXCR. The repertoire holds 400,000 or so distinct CDR3 sequences, with 6.2% as singletons. The TCR comes from a man aged 30-40 years who received the YFV17D yellow fever vaccine. J is TRBJ2-2 and V is TRBV7-9; 8 bases agree with TRBD2. The sequencing here drew on PBMCs, taken 5 days after the yellow fever booster vaccination. The DNA of the CDR3 is TGTGCCAGCCAGACTAGCGCGAACACCGGGGAGCTGTTTTTT. It codes for CASQTSANTGELFF.